Each of the 25 T cell receptor beta chains below was sequenced from the same sample in a study of blood T cell repertoires in COVID-19. Assay used: immunoSEQ multiplex PCR; TCRdb lists only in-frame clones, some missing. Of about 260,000 clones listed, approximately 89% are singletons. Material: PBMCs or T cells enriched from blood (not recorded which). Receptor source: a woman aged 40 to 50 with acute COVID-19.

This clone occurred a few times. The chain joins TRBV7-2 to TRBJ2-3, with a weak D call TRBD2 (7 bases). Germline values: CDR1 SGHTA, CDR2 FQGNSA. There are 19 residues in the CDR3. The germline V and J ends were trimmed by 1 base and 2 bases, with 22 bases remaining between them. The CDR3 sequence is CASSLVGGGTAGDTDTQYF. CDR3 nucleotides: TGTGCCAGCAGCTTAGTAGGGGGGGGTACAGCGGGTGACACAGATACGCAGTATTTT.

J is TRBJ2-1 and V is TRBV10-1, with D possibly TRBD2 on 5 matching bases. V lost 7 bases, J lost 3 bases, and 19 bases lay in between. This CDR3 has 16 residues. The V gene's germline CDR1 is WNHNN and CDR2 SYGVQD (reference sequence). CDR3 bases: TGCGCCAGCAACGGGAATTTTCTCTCGAGCTACAATGAGCAGTTCTTC. It translates to CASNGNFLSSYNEQFF.

The CDR3 sequence is CASSPRQGAGGGTDTQYF. In DNA form, the CDR3 reads TGTGCCAGTAGTCCTCGACAGGGGGCAGGGGGAGGCACAGATACGCAGTATTTT. The rearrangement links TRBV19 to TRBJ2-3, with 10 bases lining up with TRBD1. Germline CDR1 reads LNHDA; CDR2 reads SQIVND (reference sequence). The CDR3 length is 18 residues. Trimming removed 5 bases from V and 1 base from J; junction bases left unmatched: 12.

This clone was observed a single time. The chain recombines TRBV18 with TRBJ1-4, with unresolved D. Trimming took off 2 bases at V and 0 bases at J, with 13 bases between the two ends. CDR1 is KGHSH, CDR2 LQKENI, per germline. The CDR3 totals 17 residues. The CDR3 region is CASSPRISEATNEKLFF. CDR3 DNA sequence: TGTGCCAGCTCACCAAGAATCTCCGAGGCAACTAATGAAAAACTGTTTTTT.

This clone appeared once. The CDR3 DNA sequence: TGTGCCTGGATCCGCGGCATACCTGTCAAAACCTATGGCTACACCTTC. Translating gives CAWIRGIPVKTYGYTF. V usage is TRBV30 and J usage is TRBJ1-2; no clear D gene. CDR3 length: 16 residues. Germline CDR1 is GTSNPN and CDR2 is SVGIG (reference sequence). The V and J ends lost 4 bases and 4 bases respectively, with 22 bases between them.

The gene calls are TRBV4-1 and TRBJ2-3; 11 bases are shared with TRBD2. V was clipped by 6 bases and J by 5 bases; unmatched bases: 4. The germline CDR1 and CDR2 sequences are MGHRA and YSYEKL. The CDR3 runs to 14 residues. Here the CDR3 reads CASRRLAGKDTQYF. CDR3 in DNA: TGCGCCAGCAGACGACTAGCGGGAAAAGATACGCAGTATTTT.

The rearrangement links TRBV2 to TRBJ2-3; D is ambiguous. V dropped 8 bases and J dropped 3 bases, with 15 bases sitting between them. The CDR3 consists of 14 residues. Germline CDR1 SNHLY, CDR2 FYNNEI. The DNA of the CDR3 is TGTGCCAGCTCGAGAGGTCTTGTAACAGATACGCAGTATTTT. Translating it yields CASSRGLVTDTQYF.

This chain uses TRBV4-1 with TRBJ2-5, with TRBD2 identical over 8 bases. The trim removed 1 base at V and 4 bases at J, leaving 5 bases unmatched. The length of the CDR3 is 15 residues. Germline CDR1 reads MGHRA; CDR2 reads YSYEKL. The CDR3 region is CASSQVGLAGETQYF. CDR3 DNA sequence: TGCGCCAGCAGCCAAGTCGGTCTAGCGGGAGAGACCCAGTACTTC.

V and J are TRBV24-1 and TRBJ2-7; 11 bases are shared with TRBD1. The V gene's germline CDR1 is KGHDR and CDR2 SFDVKD. The CDR3 runs to 15 residues. Trimming removed 3 bases from V and 5 bases from J; junction bases left unmatched: 5. CDR3 sequence (DNA): TGTGCCACCAGTGATCCAGGACAGGGGGCGAACGAGCAGTACTTC. It translates to CATSDPGQGANEQYF.

The rearrangement joins TRBV24-1 to TRBJ2-7; tentatively, D is TRBD1 (6 bases). The CDR3 extends over 14 amino acids. V gave up 4 bases and J gave up 4 bases, with 13 bases separating them. Germline values: CDR1 KGHDR, CDR2 SFDVKD. DNA for the CDR3: TGTGCCACCAGTGACCCGGACCAGGGGTACGAGCAGTACTTC. Encoded protein: CATSDPDQGYEQYF.

This clone came up a few times. The V and J genes are TRBV5-1 and TRBJ2-2; 7 nucleotides line up with TRBD2. J was trimmed by 1 base and V by 4 bases; bases with no gene match: 4. This CDR3 comprises 15 residues. Germline assignment: CDR1 SGHRS and CDR2 YFSETQ. The CDR3 loop is CASSAGLQNTGELFF. CDR3 DNA: TGCGCCAGCAGCGCGGGACTACAGAACACCGGGGAGCTGTTTTTT.

The chain has TRBV9 and TRBJ1-2, with D maybe TRBD1 (6 bases). The CDR3 spans 12 residues. V was trimmed by 5 bases and J by 3 bases, leaving 8 bases between them. CDR1 SGDLS and CDR2 YYNGEE come from the germline V gene. The DNA of the CDR3 is TGTGCCAGCAGGGGGGCGTACTATGGCTACACCTTC. This sequence encodes CASRGAYYGYTF. The variable domain in full, with the rest retrieved from reference TRBV9 and TRBJ1-2, is DSGVTQTPKHLITATGQRVTLRCSPRSGDLSVYWYQQSLDQGLQFLIQYYNGEERAKGNILERFSAQQFPDLHSELNLSSLELGDSALYFCASRGAYYGYTFGSGTRLTVV.

The chain recombines TRBV5-1 with TRBJ2-7; TRBD2 agrees at 8 bases. CDR3 length equals 15 residues. The junction had 6 bases not matched to a gene; V was cut back by 0 bases and J by 4 bases. From germline, CDR1 is SGHRS and CDR2 YFSETQ. The CDR3 region is CASSLVIAGSYEQYF. CDR3 in DNA: TGCGCCAGCAGCTTGGTTATAGCGGGAAGTTACGAGCAGTACTTC.

The rearrangement uses TRBV7-2 and TRBJ1-2, with TRBD1 identical over 7 bases. This CDR3 comprises 12 residues. In germline, CDR1 is SGHTA, CDR2 FQGNSA. With 4 bases clipped from V and 7 bases from J, the junction kept 3 bases outside the gene matches. The CDR3 spells CASSSRGLGYTF. The CDR3, as DNA: TGTGCCAGCAGCTCGAGGGGGCTTGGCTACACCTTC.

For the CDR3, the DNA is TGTGCCAGTAGTACGGGACTAGCGGGAGGGAGGAACACCGGGGAGCTGTTTTTT. It codes for CASSTGLAGGRNTGELFF. The chain joins TRBV19 to TRBJ2-2; 16 bases are a match to TRBD2. Germline V gene data show CDR1 as LNHDA and CDR2 as SQIVND (reference sequence). There are 18 residues in the CDR3. V shed 4 bases, J shed 1 base, and the junction held 3 bases outside the gene matches.

This chain joins TRBV28 and TRBJ2-4, with D tentatively TRBD1 (6 bases). Trimming shortened V by 2 bases and J by 8 bases, and 16 bases separated the two germline ends. This CDR3 region has 15 residues. Germline-derived CDR1 and CDR2 are MDHEN and SYDVKM. CDR3 loop: CASSLEIQGLDIQYF. The CDR3, as DNA: TGTGCCAGCAGTTTAGAAATCCAGGGGCTGGACATTCAGTACTTC. Combining the CDR3 with reference TRBV28 and TRBJ2-4 gives the whole variable domain DVKVTQSSRYLVKRTGEKVFLECVQDMDHENMFWYRQDPGLGLRLIYFSYDVKMKEKGDIPEGYSVSREKKERFSLILESASTNQTSMYLCASSLEIQGLDIQYFGAGTRLSVL.

The rearrangement joins TRBV10-1 to TRBJ2-1; unclear D gene. The CDR3 loop spans 14 amino acids. Germline V gene lookup returns CDR1 WNHNN and CDR2 SYGVQD (reference sequence). The V end lost 6 bases, the J end lost 4 bases, and 13 bases lay between the germline ends. The CDR3: CASSLSLGYNEQFF. DNA of the CDR3: TGCGCCAGCAGCCTTTCCCTCGGGTACAATGAGCAGTTCTTC.

The rearrangement joins TRBV7-2 to TRBJ1-2, with TRBD1 matching 8 bases. The CDR3 contains 15 residues. After removal of 6 bases from V and 0 bases from J, the junction contained 6 bases not matched to a gene. CDR1 SGHTA and CDR2 FQGNSA come from the germline V gene. Written as DNA, the CDR3 is TGTGCCAGCAGTTTGACAGGGGATTCTAACTATGGCTACACCTTC. As protein: CASSLTGDSNYGYTF.

This rearrangement joins TRBV7-2 to TRBJ1-5; D gene unclear. Between the trimmed V and J ends, which lost 4 bases and 2 bases, there was a span of 9 bases. The CDR3 runs 14 residues. Germline V gives CDR1 SGHTA, CDR2 FQGNSA. The CDR3 nucleotides read TGTGCCAGCAGCTCCTCCCCCGGCAATCAGCCCCAGCATTTT. Protein: CASSSSPGNQPQHF. The full variable domain, with the rest looked up from reference TRBV7-2 and TRBJ1-5, is GAGVSQSPSNKVTEKGKDVELRCDPISGHTALYWYRQSLGQGLEFLIYFQGNSAPDKSGLPSDRFSAERTGGSVSTLTIQRTQQEDSAVYLCASSSSPGNQPQHFGDGTRLSIL.

V gene TRBV28 combines with J gene TRBJ1-3; D is unclear. CDR3 size: 16 residues. Per the germline V gene, CDR1 is MDHEN and CDR2 is SYDVKM. V lost 5 bases and J 4 bases, leaving 18 bases between the germline ends. The CDR3 nucleotides read TGTGCCAGCAGTCTCGACCAAGCGCTTTTAGGAAACACCATATATTTT. Its protein product is CASSLDQALLGNTIYF.

The CDR3 loop reads CASSPISEPQHF. The CDR3 nucleotides read TGTGCCAGTAGTCCTATTAGTGAGCCCCAGCATTTT. The rearrangement joins TRBV19 to TRBJ1-5; D ambiguous. CDR3 length equals 12 residues. V was clipped by 5 bases and J by 8 bases, with 10 bases between them. CDR1 and CDR2 (germline): LNHDA, SQIVND (reference sequence). Supplemented by reference TRBV19 and TRBJ1-5, the full variable domain reads DGGITQSPKYLFRKEGQNVTLSCEQNLNHDAMYWYRQDPGQGLRLIYYSQIVNDFQKGDIAEGYSVSREKKESFPLTVTSAQKNPTAFYLCASSPISEPQHFGDGTRLSIL.

The table lists this clone with a count of one. The rearrangement joins TRBV10-3 to TRBJ2-3, with unresolved D. V lost 1 base and J lost 6, with 8 bases in between. The CDR3 length is 13 residues. Germline loops: CDR1 ENHRY, CDR2 SYGVKD. Here the CDR3 reads CAISELSLDTQYF. As DNA, the CDR3 is TGTGCCATCAGTGAGTTGTCTCTCGATACGCAGTATTTT.

The CDR3 is CASSQGQGVNYGYTF. The CDR3 DNA sequence: TGTGCCAGCAGCCAGGGACAGGGTGTTAACTATGGCTACACCTTC. This chain connects TRBV5-5 to TRBJ1-2; 9 positions match TRBD1. CDR1 and CDR2 from the germline V gene are SGHKS and YYEKEE (reference sequence). This CDR3 is 15 amino acids long. J gave up 1 base and V 4 bases, and 5 bases lay outside the gene matches.

The chain joins TRBV15 to TRBJ2-3; no definite D call. Germline V gene data show CDR1 as LNHNV and CDR2 as YYDKDF (reference sequence). There are 15 residues in the CDR3. V lost 0 bases, J lost 2 bases, and 9 bases lay in between. CDR3 sequence: CATSRERWATDTQYF. CDR3 DNA sequence: TGTGCCACCAGCAGAGAGAGATGGGCCACAGATACGCAGTATTTT.

This chain links TRBV6-5 with TRBJ1-5; 9 bases map to TRBD1. V dropped 0 bases and J dropped 2; count of bases not matched to a gene: 2. Per the germline V gene, CDR1 is MNHEY and CDR2 is SVGAGI. This CDR3 spans 16 amino acids. The CDR3 DNA is TGTGCCAGCAGTTACTCGTGGGACAGGGGCAATCAGCCCCAGCATTTT. Translation: CASSYSWDRGNQPQHF.